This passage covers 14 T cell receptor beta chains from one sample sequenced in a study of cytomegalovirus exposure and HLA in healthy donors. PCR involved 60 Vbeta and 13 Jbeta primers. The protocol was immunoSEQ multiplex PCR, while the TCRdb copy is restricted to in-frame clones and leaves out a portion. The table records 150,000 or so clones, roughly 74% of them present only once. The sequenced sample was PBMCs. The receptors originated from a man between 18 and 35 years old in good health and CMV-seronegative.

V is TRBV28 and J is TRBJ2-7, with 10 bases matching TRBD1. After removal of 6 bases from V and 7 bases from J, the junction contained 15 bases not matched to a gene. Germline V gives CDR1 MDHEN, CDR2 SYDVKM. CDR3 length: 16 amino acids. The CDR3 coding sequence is TGTGCCAGCAGCCACGTGACAGGGGGCCTGTCAGGGGAGCAGTACGTC. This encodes CASSHVTGGLSGEQYV.

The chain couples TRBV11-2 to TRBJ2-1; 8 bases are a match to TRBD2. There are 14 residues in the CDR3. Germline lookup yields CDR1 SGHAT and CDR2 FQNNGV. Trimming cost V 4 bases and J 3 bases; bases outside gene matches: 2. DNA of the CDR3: TGTGCCAGCAGCTCTCGGGGGGGCTACAATGAGCAGTTCTTC. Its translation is CASSSRGGYNEQFF.

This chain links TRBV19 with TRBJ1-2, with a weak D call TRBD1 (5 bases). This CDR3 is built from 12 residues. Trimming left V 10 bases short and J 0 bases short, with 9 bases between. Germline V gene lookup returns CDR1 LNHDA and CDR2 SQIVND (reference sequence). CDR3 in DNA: TGTGCCACGGGGGAAACTAACTATGGCTACACCTTC. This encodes CATGETNYGYTF.

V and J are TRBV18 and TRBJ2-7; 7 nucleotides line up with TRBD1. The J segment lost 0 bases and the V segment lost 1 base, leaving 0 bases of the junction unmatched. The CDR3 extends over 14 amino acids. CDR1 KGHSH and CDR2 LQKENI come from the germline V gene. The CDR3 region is CASSPRDSSYEQYV. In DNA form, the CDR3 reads TGTGCCAGCTCACCACGGGACAGCTCCTACGAGCAGTACGTC.

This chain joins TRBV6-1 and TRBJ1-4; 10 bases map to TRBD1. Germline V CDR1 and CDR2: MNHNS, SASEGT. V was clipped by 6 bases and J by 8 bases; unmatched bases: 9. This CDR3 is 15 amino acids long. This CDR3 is CASRRLTGGAEKLFF. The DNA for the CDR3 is TGTGCCAGCAGACGGCTGACAGGGGGCGCGGAAAAACTGTTTTTT.

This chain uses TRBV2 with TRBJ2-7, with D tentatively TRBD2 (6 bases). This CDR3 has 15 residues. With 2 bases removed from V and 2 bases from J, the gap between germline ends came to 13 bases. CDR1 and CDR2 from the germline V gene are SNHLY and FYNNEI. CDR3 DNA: TGTGCCAGCAGTGAAAGTTGGGGGGATACCTACGAGCAGTACTTC. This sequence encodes CASSESWGDTYEQYF.

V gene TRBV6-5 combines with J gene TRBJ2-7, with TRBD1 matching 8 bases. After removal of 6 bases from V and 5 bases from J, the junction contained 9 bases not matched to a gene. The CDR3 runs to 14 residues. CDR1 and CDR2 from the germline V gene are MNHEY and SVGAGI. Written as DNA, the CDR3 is TGTGCCAGCAGATGGACAGGGAGTTGGGACGAGCAGTACTTC. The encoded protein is CASRWTGSWDEQYF.

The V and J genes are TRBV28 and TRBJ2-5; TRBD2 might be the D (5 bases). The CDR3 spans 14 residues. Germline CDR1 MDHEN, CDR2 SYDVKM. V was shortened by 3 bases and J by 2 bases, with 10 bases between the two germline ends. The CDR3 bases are TGTGCCAGCAGTTTTAGGAGGACTCAAGAGACCCAGTACTTC. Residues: CASSFRRTQETQYF.

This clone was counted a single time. The DNA of the CDR3 is TGTGCCAGCTCACCACCGGAAGTAGGGGGCGACGAGCAGTACTTC. This codes for CASSPPEVGGDEQYF. The chain couples TRBV18 to TRBJ2-7; 7 positions agree with TRBD1. The germline CDR1 and CDR2 sequences are KGHSH and LQKENI. Losses at the gene ends were 0 bases for V and 5 bases for J; bases not matched to a gene: 7. The CDR3 consists of 15 residues.

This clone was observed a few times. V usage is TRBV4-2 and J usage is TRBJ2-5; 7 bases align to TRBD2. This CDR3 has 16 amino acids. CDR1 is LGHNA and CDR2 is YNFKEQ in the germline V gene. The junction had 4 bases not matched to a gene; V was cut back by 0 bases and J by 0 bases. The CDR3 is CASSQDGGGYQETQYF. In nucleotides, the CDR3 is TGTGCCAGCAGCCAAGATGGGGGGGGGTACCAAGAGACCCAGTACTTC.

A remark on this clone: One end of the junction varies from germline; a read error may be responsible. The CDR3 DNA is TGTGCCAGCAGATCCGAGGGGGCCAAAAACAGTCAGTACTTC. This sequence encodes CASRSEGAKNSQYF. The V gene is TRBV6-6, the J gene TRBJ2-4; 7 bases agree with TRBD1. The CDR3 covers 14 residues. CDR1 is MNHNY, CDR2 SVGAGI, per germline (reference sequence).

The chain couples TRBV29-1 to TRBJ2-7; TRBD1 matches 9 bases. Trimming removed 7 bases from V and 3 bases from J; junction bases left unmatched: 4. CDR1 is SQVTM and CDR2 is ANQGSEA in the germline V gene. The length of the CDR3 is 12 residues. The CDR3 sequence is CSARDRDYEQYF. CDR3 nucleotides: TGCAGCGCCCGGGACAGGGACTACGAGCAGTACTTC.

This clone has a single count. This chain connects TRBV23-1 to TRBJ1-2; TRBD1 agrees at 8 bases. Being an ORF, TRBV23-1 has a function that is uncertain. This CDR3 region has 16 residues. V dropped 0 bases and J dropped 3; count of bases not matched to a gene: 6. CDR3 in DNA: TGCGCCAGCAGTCAATCAAGGACAGGGACCCACTATGGCTACACCTTC. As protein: CASSQSRTGTHYGYTF.

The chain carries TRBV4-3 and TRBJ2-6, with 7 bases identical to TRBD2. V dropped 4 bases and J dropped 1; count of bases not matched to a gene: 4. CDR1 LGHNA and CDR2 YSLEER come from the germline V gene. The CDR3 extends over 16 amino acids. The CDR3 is CASSPGEGSGANVLTF. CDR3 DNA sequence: TGCGCCAGCAGCCCCGGGGAGGGGTCTGGGGCCAACGTCCTGACTTTC.